The rows below give T cell receptor beta chains drawn from one sample of a study of PD-1 blockade in classical Hodgkin lymphoma. The protocol was immunoSEQ multiplex PCR, while the TCRdb copy is restricted to in-frame clones and leaves out a portion. Of 80,000 to 100,000 clones listed, about 92% are singletons. Sequencing used peripheral blood mononuclear cells (PBMCs), obtained before the fourth cycle of nivolumab. These receptors were obtained from a human donor with classical Hodgkin lymphoma. The CDR3 runs from the conserved cysteine through the conserved F or W. A D gene is named only where the DNA matches it firmly. The size entry is marked missing in some rows and otherwise reads once, few, many or a size class.

V,D,J,size,CDR3,DNA
TRBV30,TRBD2,TRBJ2-1,.,CAWRGHPGSGSSYNEQFF,TGTGCCTGGAGGGGCCACCCCGGTAGCGGGAGCTCCTACAATGAGCAGTTCTTC
TRBV7-2,.,TRBJ2-2,.,CASSLVRLDTGELFF,TGTGCCAGCAGCTTAGTTCGGCTTGACACCGGGGAGCTGTTTTTT
TRBV11-2,.,TRBJ2-7,.,CASSLGGVEQYF,TGTGCCAGCAGCTTAGGGGGGGTGGAACAGTACTTC
TRBV10-3,.,TRBJ2-2,.,CAISKRPDTGELFF,TGTGCCATCAGTAAGCGCCCCGACACCGGGGAGCTGTTTTTT
TRBV2,.,TRBJ2-7,.,CASVVTGITTGEQYF,TGTGCCAGCGTCGTCACCGGGATCACCACCGGCGAGCAGTACTTC
TRBV15,TRBD2,TRBJ2-3,.,CATGLAGHRADTQYF,TGTGCCACCGGGCTAGCGGGACACCGCGCAGATACGCAGTATTTT
TRBV11-3,TRBD2,TRBJ2-3,once,CASSLGGLGGTDTQYF,TGTGCCAGCAGCTTAGGGGGATTGGGAGGGACAGATACGCAGTATTTT
TRBV5-4,TRBD2,TRBJ2-2,.,CASSLDPSGARNTGELFF,TGTGCCAGCAGCTTGGACCCTAGCGGAGCCCGGAACACCGGGGAGCTGTTTTTT
TRBV11-2,.,TRBJ2-2,once,CASSFASTRTGELFF,TGTGCCAGCAGCTTTGCTTCGACTCGAACCGGGGAGCTGTTTTTT
TRBV28,TRBD1,TRBJ2-7,.,CASSLLPQGAYEQYF,TGTGCCAGCAGTTTGTTGCCCCAGGGGGCCTACGAGCAGTACTTC
TRBV6-6,.,TRBJ1-5,.,CASSFPPVPRGQPQHF,TGTGCCAGCAGTTTTCCCCCGGTCCCGAGGGGACAGCCCCAGCATTTT
TRBV27,TRBD2,TRBJ2-1,.,CASSVLAGGRSEQFF,TGTGCCAGCAGTGTTCTAGCGGGAGGGCGCAGTGAGCAGTTCTTC
TRBV6-5,TRBD1,TRBJ2-5,.,CASSWTGPRETQYF,TGTGCCAGCAGTTGGACAGGGCCGAGGGAGACCCAGTACTTC
TRBV6-6,.,TRBJ1-5,once,CASSYSTGVSNQPQHF,TGTGCCAGCAGTTATAGCACGGGAGTTAGCAATCAGCCCCAGCATTTT
TRBV15,TRBD2,TRBJ2-2,.,CATRGLAGLTGELFF,TGTGCCACCAGGGGACTAGCGGGACTTACCGGGGAGCTGTTTTTT
TRBV15,TRBD1,TRBJ1-2,.,CATSSRRQGSYGYTF,TGTGCCACCAGCAGCAGGCGACAGGGATCCTATGGCTACACCTTC
TRBV2,TRBD2,TRBJ2-7,.,CASSEEAGGPYEQYF,TGTGCCAGCAGTGAAGAGGCGGGAGGGCCCTACGAGCAGTACTTC
TRBV13,.,TRBJ2-3,.,CASSLGESIGTQYF,TGTGCCAGCAGCTTAGGGGAGAGTATCGGTACGCAGTATTTT
TRBV7-3,TRBD1,TRBJ2-1,.,CASSGQGRDRGYNEQFF,TGTGCCAGCAGCGGGCAGGGCCGGGACAGGGGGTATAATGAGCAGTTCTTC
TRBV30,.,TRBJ1-1,.,CAWSRNTEAFF,TGTGCCTGGAGTCGGAACACTGAAGCTTTCTTT
TRBV7-9,TRBD1,TRBJ2-5,.,CASSHTRTGGPETQYF,TGTGCCAGCAGCCACACCCGGACAGGGGGCCCCGAGACCCAGTACTTC
TRBV2,TRBD1,TRBJ2-7,.,CASSEGTAYTYEQYF,TGTGCCAGCAGTGAGGGGACAGCGTATACCTACGAGCAGTACTTC
TRBV27,.,TRBJ2-5,.,CASSLRRNQETQYF,TGTGCCAGCAGTTTACGGCGGAACCAAGAGACCCAGTACTTC
TRBV4-1,.,TRBJ1-5,.,CASSQGRGGRGQPQHF,TGCGCCAGCAGCCAAGGTAGGGGGGGCCGCGGTCAGCCCCAGCATTTT
TRBV19,TRBD1,TRBJ2-7,.,CASRSPGTGNTEQYF,TGTGCCAGTAGGTCCCCCGGGACAGGAAATACCGAGCAGTACTTC
TRBV18,TRBD2,TRBJ2-1,.,CASSLILAGAGAYEQFF,TGTGCCAGCTCACTCATTCTAGCTGGGGCGGGAGCCTATGAGCAGTTCTTC
TRBV5-1,.,TRBJ2-1,.,CASSLVLGEAYNEQFF,TGCGCCAGCAGCTTGGTTTTGGGTGAGGCTTACAATGAGCAGTTCTTC
TRBV4-1,TRBD1,TRBJ2-7,.,CASSQPGQGASYEQYF,TGCGCCAGCAGCCAACCGGGACAGGGGGCCTCCTACGAGCAGTACTTC
TRBV2,.,TRBJ1-5,.,CASSEALLGAGEPQHF,TGTGCCAGCAGTGAAGCGCTTTTGGGGGCGGGGGAGCCCCAGCATTTT
TRBV18,TRBD1,TRBJ2-1,.,CASSAGADRETYNEQFF,TGTGCCAGCTCAGCAGGAGCGGACAGGGAAACCTACAATGAGCAGTTCTTC
TRBV28,.,TRBJ2-2,.,CASSLWRLNTGELFF,TGTGCCAGCAGTTTATGGCGGCTGAACACCGGGGAGCTGTTTTTT
TRBV14,TRBD2,TRBJ2-1,.,CASSQDRGSGRRYNEQFF,TGTGCCAGCAGCCAAGATCGAGGTAGCGGGAGGAGGTACAATGAGCAGTTCTTC
TRBV7-9,.,TRBJ2-5,.,CASSLGTVSQETQYF,TGTGCCAGCAGCTTAGGGACAGTTTCCCAAGAGACCCAGTACTTC
TRBV5-1,TRBD2,TRBJ2-7,.,CASSSGTSGFKQSYEQYF,TGCGCCAGCAGCTCCGGGACTAGCGGGTTTAAGCAATCCTACGAGCAGTACTTC
TRBV27,TRBD2,TRBJ2-3,.,CASSLYLAGGSGARTDTQYF,TGTGCCAGCAGTTTATACCTAGCGGGAGGATCAGGGGCCCGCACAGATACGCAGTATTTT
TRBV6-1,.,TRBJ2-7,.,CASSGWAGGLFAYEQYF,TGTGCCAGCAGTGGGTGGGCCGGGGGACTTTTCGCCTACGAGCAGTACTTC
TRBV28,.,TRBJ2-3,.,CATDSFSSGTDTQYF,TGTGCCACCGACAGTTTCTCTAGCGGCACAGATACGCAGTATTTT
TRBV5-4,TRBD2,TRBJ2-3,.,CASSLRLAGGSDTQYF,TGTGCCAGCAGCCTACGACTAGCGGGAGGTTCAGATACGCAGTATTTT
TRBV6-5,TRBD1,TRBJ2-7,.,CAVGTGKRYEQYF,TGTGCCGTAGGGACAGGGAAAAGATACGAGCAGTACTTC
TRBV4-1,.,TRBJ1-5,.,CASSPIGTMGRQHF,TGCGCCAGCAGCCCCATAGGGACGATGGGACGCCAGCATTTT
TRBV5-1,.,TRBJ2-3,.,CASSSGLLSTDTQYF,TGCGCCAGCAGCTCCGGACTCTTAAGCACAGATACGCAGTATTTT
TRBV6-5,.,TRBJ2-7,.,CASSYSQESYEQYF,TGTGCCAGCAGTTATTCCCAAGAATCCTACGAGCAGTACTTC
TRBV10-3,.,TRBJ2-1,.,CAITPGTNYNEQFF,TGTGCCATCACCCCGGGAACAAACTACAATGAGCAGTTCTTC
TRBV4-1,TRBD1,TRBJ2-5,once,CASSPRGQGAHAEEETQYF,TGCGCCAGCAGCCCCAGGGGGCAGGGGGCACATGCGGAGGAGGAGACCCAGTACTTC
TRBV5-8,.,TRBJ1-2,.,CASSLPGNYGYTF,TGTGCCAGCAGCTTGCCCGGGAACTATGGCTACACCTTC
TRBV15,TRBD2,TRBJ2-7,once,CATSRGGLAVYEQYF,TGTGCCACCAGCAGAGGGGGACTAGCGGTCTACGAGCAGTACTTC
TRBV28,.,TRBJ1-4,.,CASSLPMGSEKLFF,TGTGCCAGCAGTTTGCCGATGGGTAGTGAAAAACTGTTTTTT
TRBV10-1,TRBD2,TRBJ2-6,.,CASSATGGAGANVLTF,TGCGCCAGCAGTGCCACGGGGGGGGCTGGGGCCAACGTCCTGACTTTC
TRBV5-1,.,TRBJ1-1,.,CASSEGVSAEAFF,TGCGCCAGCAGCGAGGGGGTAAGCGCTGAAGCTTTCTTT
TRBV11-3,.,TRBJ2-7,.,CASSPRLDSNEQYF,TGTGCCAGCAGCCCCCGACTAGATTCGAACGAGCAGTACTTC
TRBV5-1,TRBD1,TRBJ1-4,once,CASSRGTANEKLFF,TGCGCCAGCAGCCGGGGGACAGCTAATGAAAAACTGTTTTTT
TRBV30,.,TRBJ2-3,once,CAWNLGAGGTDTQYF,TGTGCCTGGAACCTGGGAGCCGGGGGCACAGATACGCAGTATTTT
TRBV14,.,TRBJ1-2,.,CASSQEFYYGYTF,TGTGCCAGCAGCCAGGAGTTCTACTATGGCTACACCTTC
TRBV28,.,TRBJ2-7,.,CASSSDFTGEGAYEQYF,TGTGCCAGCAGTTCTGATTTTACAGGTGAGGGGGCCTACGAGCAGTACTTC
TRBV6-5,.,TRBJ2-2,.,CASSYSAGNTGELFF,TGTGCCAGCAGTTACTCGGCAGGGAACACCGGGGAGCTGTTTTTT
TRBV27,.,TRBJ2-7,.,CASSPSGVSYEQYF,TGTGCCAGCAGTCCGTCAGGGGTCTCCTACGAGCAGTACTTC
TRBV30,.,TRBJ2-1,.,CAWSGYIRVSSYNEQFF,TGTGCCTGGAGCGGTTATATTAGGGTCAGCTCCTACAATGAGCAGTTCTTC
TRBV7-8,.,TRBJ2-2,.,CASSLDLFANTGELFF,TGTGCCAGCAGCTTAGACTTGTTCGCGAACACCGGGGAGCTGTTTTTT
TRBV7-9,.,TRBJ2-5,.,CASSLVRETQYF,TGTGCCAGCAGCTTAGTCAGGGAGACCCAGTACTTC
TRBV11-1,.,TRBJ2-7,.,CASSSPPAASYF,TGTGCCAGCAGCTCCCCGCCAGCCGCTTCGTACTTC